These 17 T cell receptor beta chains were all obtained from the same sample, sequenced in a study of control samples from healthy donors and cancer patients. Measured with immunoSEQ multiplex PCR; TCRdb has only the in-frame clones, and not every one. Here the sample spans roughly 370,000 clones, approximately 92% being singletons. Sequencing used PBMCs. The receptors here all came from a man aged 35-49 years with head and neck cancer.

The table lists this clone with a count of one. The J gene is TRBJ2-3, the V gene TRBV6-1; 8 nucleotides match TRBD2. Trimming removed 2 bases from V and 7 bases from J; junction bases left unmatched: 11. Germline assignment: CDR1 MNHNS and CDR2 SASEGT. The CDR3 spans 16 residues. The CDR3 DNA follows: TGTGCCAGCAGTGAATGGGTTAGCGGGGTCAGTTATACGCAGTATTTT. Translated: CASSEWVSGVSYTQYF.

The rearrangement links TRBV6-5 to TRBJ1-1, with 10 bases matching TRBD1. J gave up 6 bases and V 5 bases, and 6 bases lay outside the gene matches. The CDR3 has 14 residues. From germline, CDR1 is MNHEY and CDR2 SVGAGI. The CDR3 sequence: CASSKTGGSPEAFF. The CDR3 DNA follows: TGTGCCAGCAGTAAGACAGGGGGCAGTCCTGAAGCTTTCTTT.

Of note for this clone: Its ends do not fully match the called genes, so a read error is possible. CDR3 protein: CASSLSGWGGF. The CDR3 DNA reads as TGTGCCAGCAGTTTATCGGGGTGGGGGGGCTTT. This rearrangement joins TRBV28 to TRBJ1-1; possible D gene TRBD1, 5 bases. This CDR3 comprises 11 residues. The V gene's germline CDR1 is MDHEN and CDR2 SYDVKM.

The chain combines TRBV4-1 with TRBJ2-5; D ambiguous. The CDR3 has 13 amino acids. V dropped 3 bases and J dropped 1 base, with 6 bases sitting between them. CDR1 is MGHRA and CDR2 is YSYEKL in the germline V gene. DNA of the CDR3: TGCGCCAGCAGCCAGTACCTCCAAGAGACCCAGTACTTC. This gives the protein CASSQYLQETQYF.

This clone is labeled medium-sized. V is TRBV6-2 or TRBV6-3 and J is TRBJ2-7; D might be TRBD2 (5 bases). This CDR3 is 16 amino acids long. V lost 2 bases, J lost 5 bases, and 19 bases lay in between. Germline V gives CDR1 MNHEY, CDR2 SVGEGT. In DNA, the CDR3 is TGTGCCAGCAGTTACCGGGGATGGGATTTAAGCAACGAGCAGTACTTC. It translates to CASSYRGWDLSNEQYF.

For the CDR3, the DNA is TGTGCCACCAGTGCTGGCTCCCGGGGAACAGATACGCAGTATTTT. Translation: CATSAGSRGTDTQYF. The chain is built from TRBV24-1 and TRBJ2-3; possible D gene TRBD2, 5 bases. Germline values: CDR1 KGHDR, CDR2 SFDVKD. The CDR3 is 15 residues long. V was shortened by 5 bases and J by 3 bases, with 14 bases between the two germline ends.

The chain has TRBV4-1 and TRBJ1-4; a weak D match, TRBD1 (5 bases). The CDR3 is 16 residues long. With 1 base removed from V and 4 bases from J, the gap between germline ends came to 13 bases. Germline lookup yields CDR1 MGHRA and CDR2 YSYEKL. CDR3 sequence reads: CASSQGLGPYNEKLFF. The DNA for the CDR3 is TGCGCCAGCAGCCAAGGCTTGGGGCCCTATAATGAAAAACTGTTTTTT.

J is TRBJ2-2 and V is TRBV7-9; unclear D gene. In germline, CDR1 is SEHNR, CDR2 FQNEAQ (reference sequence). This CDR3 contains 14 residues. V dropped 5 bases and J dropped 3 bases, with 10 bases sitting between them. CDR3 residues: CASSPDIYTGELFF. In nucleotides, the CDR3 is TGTGCCAGCAGCCCTGACATTTACACCGGGGAGCTGTTTTTT. Looking up the rest from reference TRBV7-9 and TRBJ2-2 gives the full variable domain: DTGVSQNPRHKITKRGQNVTFRCDPISEHNRLYWYRQTLGQGPEFLTYFQNEAQLEKSRLLSDRFSAERPKGSFSTLEIQRTEQGDSAMYLCASSPDIYTGELFFGEGSRLTVL.

The chain joins TRBV3-1 (or the pseudogene TRBV3-2) to TRBJ1-1; TRBD1 matches at 7 bases. Germline assignment: CDR1 LGHDT and CDR2 YNNKEL (reference sequence). Unmatched junction bases numbered 6, after V lost 6 bases and J lost 2 bases. CDR3 length: 14 amino acids. CDR3 in amino acids: CASSWRGPNTEAFF. CDR3 bases: TGTGCCAGCAGTTGGAGGGGGCCTAACACTGAAGCTTTCTTT.

This sequence joins TRBV7-2 and TRBJ2-5; 9 nucleotides match TRBD2. The CDR3 is 17 residues long. Trimming cost V 0 bases and J 4 bases; bases outside gene matches: 9. Germline V lookup: CDR1 SGHTA, CDR2 FQGNSA. The CDR3 is CASSLALARGGGETQYF. Here the CDR3 DNA reads TGTGCCAGCAGCTTAGCCTTGGCGCGGGGGGGTGGAGAGACCCAGTACTTC.

The genes are TRBV18 and TRBJ2-5, with D unclear. Trimming cost V 6 bases and J 10 bases, with 18 bases left between them. This CDR3 comprises 13 residues. The germline gives CDR1 KGHSH, CDR2 LQKENI. CDR3 coding DNA: TGTGCCAGCTCCCCTGACCAGGCCCAGGACCAGTACTTC. It is translated as CASSPDQAQDQYF.

V gene TRBV9 combines with J gene TRBJ2-7; a possible D gene is TRBD1 (5 bases). Trimming removed 0 bases at V and 2 bases at J, with 9 bases between. The CDR3 totals 14 residues. CDR1 and CDR2 (germline): SGDLS, YYNGEE. CDR3 amino acids: CASSVEVGPYEQYF. In DNA, the CDR3 is TGTGCCAGCAGCGTAGAGGTGGGGCCCTACGAGCAGTACTTC.

This clone was detected a few times. V and J are TRBV6-1 and TRBJ2-1; the D is unclear. Germline CDR1 reads MNHNS; CDR2 reads SASEGT. The V end was cut by 1 base, the J end by 3 bases, with 7 bases between. The CDR3 sequence is 14 residues long. For the CDR3, the DNA is TGTGCCAGCAGTGAAGGGCCAGGCTACAATGAGCAGTTCTTC. Translation gives CASSEGPGYNEQFF.

The V and J genes are TRBV19 and TRBJ1-3; D remains ambiguous. V was clipped by 3 bases and J by 4 bases, with 10 bases between them. The germline V gene has CDR1 LNHDA and CDR2 SQIVND (reference sequence). CDR3 length equals 14 residues. The CDR3 DNA reads TGTGCCAGTAGTATCGGAGGGCCCGGAAACACCATATATTTT. Its protein is CASSIGGPGNTIYF.

The V gene is TRBV7-2, the J gene TRBJ2-3, with 9 bases identical to TRBD2. The germline gives CDR1 SGHTA, CDR2 FQGNSA. The V and J ends lost 6 bases and 3 bases, in that order; junction bases with no gene match: 4. The CDR3 length is 14 residues. The CDR3 region is CASRRTSETDTQYF. The CDR3 DNA is TGTGCCAGCAGACGGACTAGCGAGACAGATACGCAGTATTTT.

The chain combines TRBV4-1 with TRBJ2-7, with 10 nucleotides matching TRBD1. The CDR3 is 16 residues long. Germline-derived CDR1 and CDR2 are MGHRA and YSYEKL. The junction had 10 bases not matched to a gene; V was cut back by 1 base and J by 7 bases. The CDR3, as DNA: TGCGCCAGCAGCCAAGCCCCGGACAGGGGGGGTAGGGAGCAGTACTTC. It codes for CASSQAPDRGGREQYF.

This rearrangement joins TRBV25-1 to TRBJ1-2, with unresolved D. Looked up from germline, CDR1 is MGHDK and CDR2 is SYGVNS. Trimming removed 4 bases at V and 5 bases at J, with 5 bases between. This CDR3 is built from 11 residues. For the CDR3, the DNA is TGTGCCAGCAGTGGCGGTTATGGCTACACCTTC. Encoded protein: CASSGGYGYTF.